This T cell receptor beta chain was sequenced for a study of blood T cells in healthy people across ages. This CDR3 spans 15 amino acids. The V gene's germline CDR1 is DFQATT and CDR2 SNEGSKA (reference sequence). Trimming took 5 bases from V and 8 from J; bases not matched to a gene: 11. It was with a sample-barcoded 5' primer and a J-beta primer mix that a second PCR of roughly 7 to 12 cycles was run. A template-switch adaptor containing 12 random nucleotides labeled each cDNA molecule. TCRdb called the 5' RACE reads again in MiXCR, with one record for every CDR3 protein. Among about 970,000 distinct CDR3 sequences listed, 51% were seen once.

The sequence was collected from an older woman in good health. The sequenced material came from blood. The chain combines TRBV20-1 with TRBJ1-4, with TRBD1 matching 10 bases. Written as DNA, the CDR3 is TGCAGTGCTCCAACTCCGGGACAGGGGAGCGAAAAACTGTTTTTT. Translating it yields CSAPTPGQGSEKLFF.